The 2 T cell receptor beta chains reported below all come from one sample, sequenced in a study of blood T cell repertoires in COVID-19. This table comes from immunoSEQ multiplex PCR, and its TCRdb copy is limited to in-frame clones, with some not included. This repertoire shows about 210,000 clones, around 92% found once; its top ten account for 1.2%. Sequenced sample: peripheral blood. Every receptor here comes from a man aged 25-45 years with acute or convalescent COVID-19.

The gene calls are TRBV5-1 and TRBJ2-1; 10 bases align to TRBD2. Unmatched junction bases numbered 1, after V lost 0 bases and J lost 1 base. Per germline, CDR1 SGHRS and CDR2 YFSETQ. This CDR3 has 16 residues. The CDR3 sequence is CASSLVAGGSYNEQFF. The CDR3 DNA sequence: TGCGCCAGCAGCTTGGTAGCGGGAGGTTCCTACAATGAGCAGTTCTTC.

The rearrangement joins TRBV24-1 to TRBJ2-5; 7 bases agree with TRBD1. Trimming removed 4 bases from V and 4 bases from J; junction bases left unmatched: 11. The CDR3 has 16 residues. Per germline, CDR1 KGHDR and CDR2 SFDVKD. CDR3 loop: CATSEGQTGPGETQYF. The CDR3, as DNA: TGTGCCACCAGTGAGGGACAGACAGGTCCGGGAGAGACCCAGTACTTC.